This T cell receptor (beta chain) was recorded in a study of shared clonotypes between healthy human individuals. Sequencing was performed with immunoSEQ multiplex PCR; in TCRdb, only in-frame clones are kept and a portion is missing. The sample yields roughly 2.5 million clones, 85% to 95% seen once. The CDR3 runs 14 residues. V dropped 7 bases and J dropped 3; count of bases not matched to a gene: 3. Germline V CDR1 and CDR2: MNHEY, SVGAGI. The V call is TRBV6-5, the J call TRBJ2-3; 11 nucleotides agree with TRBD2. The source of this sequence is a man younger than 30 in good health. Sequencing was done on a sample of naive CD4+ T cells sorted from blood. As for subset: CD45RA+ positively selected. The CDR3 nucleotides are TGTGCCAGCAAGACTAGCGGGGCTACAGATACGCAGTATTTT. This encodes CASKTSGATDTQYF.